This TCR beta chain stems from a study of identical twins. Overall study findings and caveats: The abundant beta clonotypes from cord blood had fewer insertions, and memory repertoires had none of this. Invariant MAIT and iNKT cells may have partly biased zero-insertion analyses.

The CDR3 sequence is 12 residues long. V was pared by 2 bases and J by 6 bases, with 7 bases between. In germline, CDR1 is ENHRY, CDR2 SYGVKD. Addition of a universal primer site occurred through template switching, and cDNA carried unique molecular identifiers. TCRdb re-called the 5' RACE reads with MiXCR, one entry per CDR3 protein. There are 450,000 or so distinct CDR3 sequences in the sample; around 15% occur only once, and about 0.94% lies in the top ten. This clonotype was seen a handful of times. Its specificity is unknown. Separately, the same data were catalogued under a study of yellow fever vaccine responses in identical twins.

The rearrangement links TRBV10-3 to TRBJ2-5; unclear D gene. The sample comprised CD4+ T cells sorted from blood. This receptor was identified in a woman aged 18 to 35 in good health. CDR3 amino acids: CAISELKQTQYF. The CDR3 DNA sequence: TGTGCCATCAGTGAGCTAAAACAGACCCAGTACTTC.